A single sample gave rise to the 5 T cell receptor beta chains below, sequenced in a study of neoadjuvant anti-PD-1 for oral cavity cancer. Only in-frame clones appear in the TCRdb table, and some are missing; sequencing was by immunoSEQ multiplex PCR. In the table there are over 10,000 clones, around two thirds of which are singletons. The source was PBMCs, collected before nivolumab (anti-PD-1) treatment. The receptor set was obtained from a person aged 40 to 85 with oral cavity squamous cell carcinoma.

The rearrangement joins TRBV6-1 to TRBJ2-1, with D perhaps assigned TRBD1 or TRBD2 (6 bases each). There are 16 residues in the CDR3. V shed 6 bases and J shed 1 base, with 16 bases lying between them. Germline assignment: CDR1 MNHNS and CDR2 SASEGT. CDR3 bases: TGTGCCAGCAGAGAAACGAGGGGGGTGTCCTACAATGAGCAGTTCTTC. Its protein product is CASRETRGVSYNEQFF.

This chain joins TRBV2 and TRBJ1-2; D may be TRBD1 (6 bases). With 6 bases removed from V and 4 bases from J, the gap between germline ends came to 9 bases. CDR3 length: 12 amino acids. Germline-derived CDR1 and CDR2 are SNHLY and FYNNEI. CDR3 DNA sequence: TGTGCCAGCAGGAGGGACACCTATGGCTACACCTTC. Protein product: CASRRDTYGYTF.

The sample holds a few counts of this clone. The chain employs TRBV2 and TRBJ2-7, with D perhaps TRBD1 or TRBD2 (5 bases each). Trimming left V 6 bases short and J 3 bases short, with 12 bases between. Germline loops: CDR1 SNHLY, CDR2 FYNNEI. The CDR3 runs to 13 residues. This chain's CDR3 is CASRGGGGYEQYF. CDR3 DNA: TGTGCCAGCAGGGGCGGTGGGGGCTACGAGCAGTACTTC.

The chain combines TRBV29-1 with TRBJ2-1; possibly TRBD2 for D (6 bases). Germline V gene sequence: CDR1 SQVTM, CDR2 ANQGSEA. Deletions cut 1 base from V and 0 bases from J, with 7 bases between. CDR3 length: 14 amino acids. CDR3 protein: CSVEVGGSYNEQFF. The DNA for the CDR3 is TGCAGCGTTGAAGTCGGGGGCTCCTACAATGAGCAGTTCTTC.

This rearrangement joins TRBV25-1 to TRBJ1-1; unclear D gene. CDR3 length: 14 amino acids. The V gene lost 3 bases and the J gene lost 1 base, with 9 bases spanning the gap. The germline CDR1 and CDR2 sequences are MGHDK and SYGVNS. The CDR3 DNA sequence: TGTGCCAGCAGTGAGAGAAACAGGAACACTGAAGCTTTCTTT. Translation: CASSERNRNTEAFF.